This entry lists 13 T cell receptor beta chains sequenced from one sample in a study of cytomegalovirus exposure and HLA in healthy donors. The primer mix had 60 Vbeta and 13 Jbeta primers. This table comes from immunoSEQ multiplex PCR, and its TCRdb copy is limited to in-frame clones, with some not included. The data show approximately 150,000 clones, around 85% seen once. The sequencing input was PBMCs. These receptors came from a middle-aged man in good health and CMV-seronegative.

This rearrangement joins TRBV29-1 to TRBJ2-1, with D maybe TRBD2 (7 bases). Trimming took off 7 bases at V and 5 bases at J, with 18 bases between the two ends. The CDR3 loop spans 14 amino acids. The V gene's germline CDR1 is SQVTM and CDR2 ANQGSEA. The CDR3 spells CSGPGAGENNEQFF. The CDR3 coding sequence is TGCAGCGGCCCGGGGGCGGGGGAAAACAATGAGCAGTTCTTC.

This chain links TRBV28 with TRBJ1-2; D is undetermined. CDR3 length: 12 residues. The V end was cut by 4 bases, the J end by 8 bases, with 11 bases between. CDR1 and CDR2 (germline): MDHEN, SYDVKM. CDR3 nucleotides: TGTGCCAGCAGTTCCCTCCCGGGGGGCTACACCTTC. The encoded protein is CASSSLPGGYTF.

The chain joins TRBV30 to TRBJ2-7; 12 bases are a match to TRBD2. Germline V lookup: CDR1 GTSNPN, CDR2 SVGIG (reference sequence). J was trimmed by 6 bases and V by 1 base; bases with no gene match: 4. This CDR3 is 14 amino acids long. CDR3: CAWSGSGLAGEQYF. The CDR3 DNA reads as TGTGCCTGGAGTGGGTCGGGACTAGCGGGCGAGCAGTACTTC.

The rearrangement joins TRBV28 to TRBJ1-5, with D possibly being TRBD1 (6 bases). The CDR3 is 15 amino acids. The germline V and J ends were trimmed by 3 bases and 9 bases, with 18 bases remaining between them. CDR1 MDHEN and CDR2 SYDVKM come from the germline V gene. CDR3 in amino acids: CASSFRGDLVPPQHF. The DNA of the CDR3 is TGTGCCAGCAGTTTCAGGGGAGACCTAGTCCCGCCCCAGCATTTT.

This chain connects TRBV28 to TRBJ1-5; D is unclear. This CDR3 is built from 15 residues. Per the germline V gene, CDR1 is MDHEN and CDR2 is SYDVKM. V was pared by 5 bases and J by 3 bases, with 14 bases between. The CDR3 reads CASSAGPGYNQPQHF. The CDR3 region has the DNA TGTGCCAGCAGTGCGGGCCCCGGGTACAATCAGCCCCAGCATTTT.

The gene calls are TRBV6-5 and TRBJ1-2; the D gene is possibly TRBD1 (6 bases). The ends were cut back, 6 bases at V and 3 bases at J, with 14 bases in the middle. Germline V lookup: CDR1 MNHEY, CDR2 SVGAGI. The CDR3 totals 14 residues. CDR3 nucleotide sequence: TGTGCCAGCAGACGGGGGGCGGGGCACTATGGCTACACCTTC. This codes for CASRRGAGHYGYTF.

The chain has TRBV28 and TRBJ2-4; D not resolved. The CDR3 is made up of 15 amino acids. Looked up from germline, CDR1 is MDHEN and CDR2 is SYDVKM. V was pared by 4 bases and J by 1 base, with 11 bases between. The CDR3 DNA is TGTGCCAGCAGTTCCCCGGGTAGTGCCAAAAACATTCAGTACTTC. Protein sequence: CASSSPGSAKNIQYF. The full variable domain, with the rest looked up from reference TRBV28 and TRBJ2-4, is DVKVTQSSRYLVKRTGEKVFLECVQDMDHENMFWYRQDPGLGLRLIYFSYDVKMKEKGDIPEGYSVSREKKERFSLILESASTNQTSMYLCASSSPGSAKNIQYFGAGTRLSVL.

The rearrangement uses TRBV11-1 and TRBJ1-2, with 8 nucleotides matching TRBD1. Germline CDR1 SGHAT, CDR2 FQDESV (reference sequence). V shed 5 bases, J shed 4 bases, and the junction held 9 bases outside the gene matches. The CDR3 is made up of 15 amino acids. The CDR3 region has the DNA TGTGCCAGCAGCCGAGGACAGGGAGAGCTCTATGGCTACACCTTC. It yields the protein CASSRGQGELYGYTF.

This chain links TRBV29-1 with TRBJ2-1; D may be TRBD1 (5 bases). The V end was cut by 3 bases, the J end by 4 bases, with 7 bases between. Germline assignment: CDR1 SQVTM and CDR2 ANQGSEA. CDR3 length: 12 residues. The chain's CDR3 is CSVEKGYNEQFF. The CDR3 DNA is TGCAGCGTTGAGAAGGGGTACAATGAGCAGTTCTTC.

V and J are TRBV7-9 and TRBJ1-2; 7 bases agree with TRBD1. V lost 10 bases, J lost 6 bases, and 5 bases stayed unmatched. Germline V gives CDR1 SEHNR, CDR2 FQNEAQ (reference sequence). CDR3 length equals 11 residues. CDR3 residues: CANLDRDGYTF. CDR3 coding DNA: TGTGCCAACCTCGACAGGGATGGCTACACCTTC.

This sequence joins TRBV9 and TRBJ1-2, with D perhaps matching TRBD1 (6 bases). Trimming removed 0 bases from V and 8 bases from J, with 14 bases in between. Germline values: CDR1 SGDLS, CDR2 YYNGEE. The CDR3 consists of 14 residues. CDR3 sequence reads: CASSVEGVPWGYTF. Written as DNA, the CDR3 is TGTGCCAGCAGCGTAGAGGGGGTCCCTTGGGGCTACACCTTC. Supplemented by reference TRBV9 and TRBJ1-2, the full variable domain reads DSGVTQTPKHLITATGQRVTLRCSPRSGDLSVYWYQQSLDQGLQFLIQYYNGEERAKGNILERFSAQQFPDLHSELNLSSLELGDSALYFCASSVEGVPWGYTFGSGTRLTVV.

The chain links TRBV15 to TRBJ2-7, with 9 bases aligning to TRBD1. After removal of 2 bases from V and 6 bases from J, the junction contained 11 bases not matched to a gene. This CDR3 is built from 16 residues. The germline V gene has CDR1 LNHNV and CDR2 YYDKDF (reference sequence). The CDR3 DNA follows: TGTGCCACCAGCAGAAAATCACCGGGACAGGGTACCGAGCAGTACTTC. Protein product: CATSRKSPGQGTEQYF.

V usage is TRBV5-1 and J usage is TRBJ2-7; 10 bases are shared with TRBD1. This CDR3 is built from 15 residues. With V trimmed by 0 bases and J by 4 bases, 4 bases remained unmatched. Germline lookup yields CDR1 SGHRS and CDR2 YFSETQ. As DNA, the CDR3 is TGCGCCAGCAGCTTGGGACAGGGGGCGAAGTACGAGCAGTACTTC. Translated, it gives CASSLGQGAKYEQYF.